A selection of T cell receptor beta chains follows, all from one sample in a study of blood T cell repertoires in COVID-19. TCRdb keeps only in-frame clones here, not all; method: immunoSEQ multiplex PCR. The repertoire includes around 160,000 clones, roughly 76% of them detected once, and 7% to 9% sits in the top ten. The sample comprised peripheral blood. These receptors originate from a human donor with acute or convalescent COVID-19. The donor label of this sample is uncertain. Each CDR3 is given without its conserved first and last residue. The order of the fields is clone size, V gene, CDR3 length, D gene, CDR3 protein. D genes are given only for firm matches. Some rows have no size entry. The others give once, few or many, or a class for an expanded clone.

>few|TRBV29-1|11|NA
SVPGGGGGEAF
>few|TRBV2|11|NA
ASMGLFNYGYT
>NA|TRBV10-3|14|TRBD2
AISESSGGPTGELF
>NA|TRBV21-1|14|NA
ASSKVGRSVPYEQY
>NA|TRBV6-5|11|TRBD1
ASTAWGTVEAF
>NA|TRBV5-1|12|TRBD1
ASMSGTVNSPLH
>NA|TRBV5-1|11|NA
ASSLGERAEQY
>NA|TRBV2|13|TRBD1
ASRGQEGGNTEAF
>few|TRBV12-3/TRBV12-4|10|NA
ASSSTGDEQF
>NA|TRBV6-5|11|NA
ASSLEETVGYT
>NA|TRBV11-2|13|NA
ASSLATAGREGYT
>NA|TRBV13|13|NA
ASSFEQGRSGELF
>NA|TRBV18|13|TRBD1
ASSPPRGQRVEAF
>NA|TRBV5-8|14|NA
ASSLVGQGNTGELF
>NA|TRBV7-2|14|NA
ASSLALGGANTEAF
>NA|TRBV7-9|12|NA
ASSYTAQGSEQF
>NA|TRBV24-1|13|TRBD1
ATSDSRDRAYGYT
>NA|TRBV29-1|12|TRBD1
SAISGTGSQPQH
>NA|TRBV6-1|12|NA
ASDPRGSNQPQH
>few|TRBV19|11|NA
ATRRHGPPEAF
>NA|TRBV2|12|TRBD1
ASRGTGANSPLH
>once|TRBV7-8|15|TRBD2
ASSQKGLAGFRDTQY
>NA|TRBV9|11|NA
ASSVPGGNTIY
>NA|TRBV12-3/TRBV12-4|9|NA
ASSGGNGYT
>NA|TRBV13|12|TRBD1
ASSSRGRYLGAF
>NA|TRBV6-5|11|TRBD1
ASSLQGARGYT
>NA|TRBV30|10|NA
AISRGYNEQF
>NA|TRBV5-1|11|NA
ASSLILTDTQY
>NA|TRBV9|11|TRBD1
ASSAWTGGGYT
>NA|TRBV9|11|NA
ASSSPGGYGYT
>NA|TRBV23-1|11|NA
ASSQDRHTEAF
>NA|TRBV13|14|NA
ASSSAAGLFNYGYT
>NA|TRBV18|12|NA
ASSTDTHSSPLH
>few|TRBV12-5|17|TRBD1
ASGLVSGQGGGDTGELF
>NA|TRBV12-3/TRBV12-4|11|NA
ASSLRTVYEQY
>NA|TRBV7-9|13|NA
ASSPRKGEDYGYT
>NA|TRBV7-9|13|TRBD1
ASSGPGQSNYGYT
>once|TRBV3-1/TRBV3-2|11|NA
ASSQESFNEQF
>once|TRBV5-1|14|TRBD2
ASSISGRGNTGELF
>once|TRBV5-1|11|NA
ASSPRSNEKLF
>NA|TRBV19|13|TRBD1
ASRTGVALNYGYT
>NA|TRBV6-1|9|NA
ASSEQGIHT
>once|TRBV6-5|13|TRBD2
ASGLPSGGYNEQF
>NA|TRBV5-1|11|NA
ASSLQGSYEQY
>NA|TRBV30|15|TRBD2
AWSVLDSGGSYNEQF
>NA|TRBV2|11|TRBD1
ASTLTGGEKLF
>NA|TRBV7-2|11|NA
ASSSFSGYEQY
>NA|TRBV3-1/TRBV3-2|12|NA
ASSQGSRGNTIY
>NA|TRBV5-6|15|NA
ASSFFRGGVDNEKLF